This T cell receptor beta chain was found in a study of OX40 agonist ivuxolimab in advanced cancers. Produced via immunoSEQ multiplex PCR; TCRdb's table is partial and in-frame only. The profile shows approximately 79,000 clones, 87% of them singletons. CDR1 LNHNV and CDR2 YYDKDF come from the germline V gene (reference sequence). The CDR3 totals 15 residues. V was pared by 3 bases and J by 4 bases, with 1 base of the junction left unmatched. The starting material was CD4+ or CD8+ T cells sorted from blood, obtained in a trial of the OX40 agonist ivuxolimab. This chain links TRBV15 with TRBJ2-7, with 15 bases identical to TRBD2. This clonotype was obtained from an adult with an advanced solid tumor such as melanoma, head and neck, liver or kidney cancer. The CDR3 spells CATSSGLAGGYEQYF. The CDR3 region has the DNA TGTGCCACCAGCAGCGGACTAGCGGGAGGGTACGAGCAGTACTTC.